The source of this T cell receptor beta chain is a study of cytomegalovirus exposure and HLA in healthy donors. This CDR3 is built from 23 residues. V shed 7 bases and J 4 bases; nucleotides not matched to a gene: 33. CDR1 is WNHNN and CDR2 is SYGVQD in the germline V gene (reference sequence). With respect to this clone: Its target is not known.

Overall study findings and caveats: The study labeled under 200 TCR beta chains cytomegalovirus-associated. Confirmation in vitro established that a few CMV-associated chains were specific for CMV antigens. Whilst most TCR sequences proved rare, a subset of public TCRs occurred across many donors.

The method was immunoSEQ multiplex PCR; TCRdb's version includes in-frame clones alone and lacks a portion of them. The repertoire includes some 73,000 clones, about 90% of them detected once, and 3.5% to 4% sits in the top ten. This TCR was sampled from a woman aged 18-29 years in good health and CMV-seropositive. The chain links TRBV10-1 to TRBJ2-2, with 7 bases identical to TRBD1. Material for sequencing was PBMCs. CDR3 nucleotides: TGCGCCAGCACAAACCAGGGGGACGGATACGATGAGCACCACCCCCCCTGCACCGGGGAGCTGTTTTTT. It specifies CASTNQGDGYDEHHPPCTGELFF.